The 8 T cell receptor beta chains below all came from one sample that was sequenced in a study of PD-L1 blockade in urothelial cancer. Time point given: pretreatment peripheral blood. Libraries were prepared by immunoSEQ multiplex PCR; TCRdb keeps only in-frame clonotypes and omits some of them. Among roughly 67,000 clones, around 87% were seen once, and the ten largest hold 15%. The sequenced sample was PBMCs, obtained around atezolizumab (anti-PD-L1) treatment. The receptors here all came from a man aged 60 to 75 with urothelial cancer.

The sample holds one count of this clone. CDR3 nucleotide sequence: TGTGCCAGCAGTTCCTACAGGGGAGGGAACACTGAAGCTTTCTTT. This encodes CASSSYRGGNTEAFF. The J gene is TRBJ1-1, the V gene TRBV28; 7 bases map to TRBD1. Germline V CDR1 and CDR2: MDHEN, SYDVKM. This CDR3 is built from 15 residues. With V trimmed by 4 bases and J by 1 base, 6 bases remained unmatched.

This clone was detected only a few times. V is TRBV6-6 and J is TRBJ1-6; 9 nucleotides line up with TRBD1. The germline V gene encodes CDR1 MNHNY and CDR2 SVGAGI (reference sequence). Losses at the gene ends were 6 bases for V and 9 bases for J; bases not matched to a gene: 6. The CDR3 loop spans 14 amino acids. This CDR3 is CASRPVTGGSPLHF. The CDR3 region has the DNA TGTGCCAGCAGACCCGTGACAGGGGGTTCACCCCTCCACTTT.

The V gene is TRBV19, the J gene TRBJ1-1, with 8 bases fitting TRBD1. Germline loops: CDR1 LNHDA, CDR2 SQIVND (reference sequence). There are 15 residues in the CDR3. V dropped 2 bases and J dropped 0; count of bases not matched to a gene: 2. The CDR3 nucleotides are TGTGCCAGTAGTATACAGGGGGCTATGAACACTGAAGCTTTCTTT. Its translation: CASSIQGAMNTEAFF.

The gene calls are TRBV18 and TRBJ2-5, with D tentatively TRBD1 (6 bases). Trimming removed 6 bases from V and 2 bases from J, with 16 bases in between. The CDR3 covers 15 residues. CDR1 is KGHSH, CDR2 LQKENI, per germline. This CDR3 reads CASSGRGRQQETQYF. CDR3 bases: TGTGCCAGCTCCGGCAGGGGTAGGCAACAAGAGACCCAGTACTTC.

This clone was picked up one time. The chain uses TRBV11-2 and TRBJ1-1; TRBD1 matches 9 bases. V gave up 2 bases and J gave up 3 bases; unmatched junction bases: 1. Germline values: CDR1 SGHAT, CDR2 FQNNGV. This CDR3 has 14 residues. The CDR3 coding sequence is TGTGCCAGCAGCTTACGGACAGGGGACACTGAAGCTTTCTTT. Translated, it gives CASSLRTGDTEAFF.

The rearrangement uses TRBV4-2 and TRBJ1-2; TRBD1 might be the D (6 bases). Deletions cut 4 bases from V and 9 bases from J, with 18 bases between. CDR3 size: 14 residues. Germline CDR1 reads LGHNA; CDR2 reads YNFKEQ. CDR3 coding DNA: TGTGCCAGCAGCCTCCCCGGGACACCGGAGAGCTACACCTTC. Translated: CASSLPGTPESYTF.

V usage is TRBV11-1 and J usage is TRBJ2-3; 12 bases align to TRBD2. This CDR3 is 14 amino acids long. Germline CDR1 and CDR2: SGHAT and FQDESV (reference sequence). Germline trimming cut 5 bases from V and 13 bases from J; bases unmatched to any gene: 10. The DNA of the CDR3 is TGTGCCAGCAGCCCTTCTAGCGGGGGGGCCCTGGAGTATTTT. This gives the protein CASSPSSGGALEYF. Based on the CDR3 plus reference TRBV11-1 and TRBJ2-3, the full variable domain is EAEVAQSPRYKITEKSQAVAFWCDPISGHATLYWYRQILGQGPELLVQFQDESVVDDSQLPKDRFSAERLKGVDSTLKIQPAELGDSAMYLCASSPSSGGALEYFGPGTRLTVL.

This sequence joins TRBV18 and TRBJ2-7; the match to TRBD1 covers 7 bases. The CDR3 has 15 residues. V trimming: 1 base; J trimming: 7 bases; junction bases outside the gene matches: 10. Germline CDR1 is KGHSH and CDR2 is LQKENI. The CDR3 is CASSPRGRGLREQYF. The CDR3 DNA reads TGTGCCAGCTCACCACGCGGTAGGGGGCTGAGGGAGCAGTACTTC. The complete variable domain, with remaining parts taken from reference TRBV18 and TRBJ2-7, reads NAGVMQNPRHLVRRRGQEARLRCSPMKGHSHVYWYRQLPEEGLKFMVYLQKENIIDESGMPKERFSAEFPKEGPSILRIQQVVRGDSAAYFCASSPRGRGLREQYFGPGTRLTVT.